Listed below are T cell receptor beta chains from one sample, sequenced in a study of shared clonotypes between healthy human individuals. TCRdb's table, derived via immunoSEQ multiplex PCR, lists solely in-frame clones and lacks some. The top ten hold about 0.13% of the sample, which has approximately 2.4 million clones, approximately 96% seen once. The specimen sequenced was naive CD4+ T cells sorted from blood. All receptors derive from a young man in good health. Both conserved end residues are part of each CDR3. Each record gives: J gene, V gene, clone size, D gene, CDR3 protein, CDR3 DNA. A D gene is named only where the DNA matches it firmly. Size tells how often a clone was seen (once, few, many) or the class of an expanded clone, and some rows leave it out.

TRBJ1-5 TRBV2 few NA CASSESGQSNQPQHF TGTGCCAGCAGTGAGTCAGGACAAAGCAATCAGCCCCAGCATTTT
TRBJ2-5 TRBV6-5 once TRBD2 CASRRRDYPQETQYF TGTGCCAGCAGGCGCCGGGACTACCCACAAGAGACCCAGTACTTC
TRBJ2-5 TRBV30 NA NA CAWAPSQGVIETQYF TGTGCCTGGGCTCCTTCACAGGGTGTGATAGAGACCCAGTACTTC
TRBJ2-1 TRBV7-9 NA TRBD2 CASSPTGLGVEQFF TGTGCCAGCAGCCCGACGGGACTAGGTGTTGAGCAGTTCTTC
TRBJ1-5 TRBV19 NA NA CASSTTGATGAQHF TGTGCCAGTAGTACGACAGGCGCTACGGGAGCCCAGCATTTT
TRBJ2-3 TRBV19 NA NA CASSSVEKGTDTQYF TGTGCCAGTAGCTCGGTGGAGAAGGGCACAGATACGCAGTATTTT
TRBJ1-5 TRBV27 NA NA CASSFAVNQPQHF TGTGCCAGCAGTTTCGCGGTTAATCAGCCCCAGCATTTT
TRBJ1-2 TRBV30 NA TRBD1 CAWGTGYGYTF TGTGCCTGGGGGACAGGGTACGGCTACACCTTC
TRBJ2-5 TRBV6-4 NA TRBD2 CASPIPPGLANQETQYF TGTGCCAGCCCGATACCTCCGGGACTAGCAAACCAAGAGACCCAGTACTTC
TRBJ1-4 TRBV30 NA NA CAWSPRTAEKLFF TGTGCCTGGAGTCCCCGGACAGCCGAAAAACTGTTTTTT
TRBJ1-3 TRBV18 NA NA CASSLGRGPRSGNTIYF TGTGCCAGCTCACTAGGGAGGGGACCCCGCTCTGGAAACACCATATATTTT
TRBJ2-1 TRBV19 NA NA CASSMWLSEQFF TGTGCCAGTAGTATGTGGCTCTCTGAGCAGTTCTTC
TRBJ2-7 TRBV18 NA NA CASSQGTHEQYF TGTGCCAGCTCACAGGGAACCCACGAGCAGTACTTC
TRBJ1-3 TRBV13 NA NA CASSLKTGSGNTIYF TGTGCCAGCAGCTTAAAGACTGGCTCTGGAAACACCATATATTTT
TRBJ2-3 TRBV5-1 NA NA CASSLVGRDTQYF TGCGCCAGCAGCTTGGTTGGGAGAGATACGCAGTATTTT
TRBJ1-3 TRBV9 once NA CASSVASGNTIYF TGTGCCAGCAGCGTAGCGTCCGGAAACACCATATATTTT
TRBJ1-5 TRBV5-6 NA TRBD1 CASSSRQGRRLSNQPQHF TGTGCCAGCAGCTCCCGACAGGGGCGAAGGCTGTCGAATCAGCCCCAGCATTTT
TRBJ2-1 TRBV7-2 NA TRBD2 CASSLRGLAGAYNEQFF TGTGCCAGCAGCCTAAGGGGACTAGCGGGGGCTTACAATGAGCAGTTCTTC
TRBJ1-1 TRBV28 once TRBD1 CASSLFPGTGPNTEAFF TGTGCCAGCAGTTTATTTCCCGGGACAGGGCCGAACACTGAAGCTTTCTTT
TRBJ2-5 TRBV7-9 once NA CASSLQGLGETQYF TGTGCCAGCAGCTTACAAGGTCTGGGAGAGACCCAGTACTTC
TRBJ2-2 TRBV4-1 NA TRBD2 CASSQDGLAGARTGELFF TGCGCCAGCAGCCAAGACGGCCTAGCGGGAGCTCGCACCGGGGAGCTGTTTTTT
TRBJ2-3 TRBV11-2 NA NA CASSFSLIGAVTQYF TGTGCCAGCAGCTTCTCCTTAATCGGGGCGGTTACGCAGTATTTT
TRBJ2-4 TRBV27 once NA CASSWEVGTKNIQYF TGTGCCAGCAGTTGGGAGGTTGGAACCAAAAACATTCAGTACTTC
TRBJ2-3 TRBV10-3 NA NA CAISESFPWGTTDTQYF TGTGCCATCAGTGAGTCTTTCCCCTGGGGGACCACAGATACGCAGTATTTT
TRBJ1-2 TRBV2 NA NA CASRTGTQGSGTGYTF TGTGCCAGCAGAACAGGGACCCAAGGCTCCGGAACAGGCTACACCTTC
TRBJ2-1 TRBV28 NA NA CASTTGNEQFF TGTGCCAGCACCACGGGGAATGAGCAGTTCTTC
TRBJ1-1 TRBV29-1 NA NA CSVSTGMNTEAFF TGCAGCGTTTCTACAGGGATGAACACTGAAGCTTTCTTT
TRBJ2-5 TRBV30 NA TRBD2 CAWSGGLAGERETQYF TGTGCCTGGAGTGGGGGACTAGCGGGAGAAAGAGAGACCCAGTACTTC
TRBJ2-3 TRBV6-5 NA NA CASIGPGTDTQYF TGTGCCAGCATCGGACCCGGCACAGATACGCAGTATTTT
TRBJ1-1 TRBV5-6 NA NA CASSLQGNTEAFF TGTGCCAGCAGCTTGCAGGGGAACACTGAAGCTTTCTTT
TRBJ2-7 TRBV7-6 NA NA CASSLGLNYEQYF TGTGCCAGCAGCTTAGGACTGAACTACGAGCAGTACTTC
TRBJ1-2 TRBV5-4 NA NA CASSFGGVGDYGYTF TGTGCCAGCAGCTTCGGAGGTGTTGGGGACTATGGCTACACCTTC
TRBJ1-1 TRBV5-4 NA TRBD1 CASSATGVDTEAFF TGTGCCAGCAGCGCTACAGGGGTGGACACTGAAGCTTTCTTT
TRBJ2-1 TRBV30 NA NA CAWSEDKYNEQFF TGTGCCTGGAGTGAAGACAAATACAATGAGCAGTTCTTC
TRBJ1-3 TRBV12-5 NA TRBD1 CASGLRGQGDSSGNTIYF TGTGCTAGTGGTTTAAGGGGACAGGGGGATTCTTCTGGAAACACCATATATTTT
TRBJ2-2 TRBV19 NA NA CVSTPGKFNTGELFF TGTGTCAGCACCCCCGGGAAGTTCAACACCGGGGAGCTGTTTTTT
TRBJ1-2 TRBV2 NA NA CASSDRPRDGYTF TGTGCCAGCAGTGATAGGCCGCGGGACGGCTACACCTTC
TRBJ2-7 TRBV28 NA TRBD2 CASSSTGGRTSGIYEQYF TGTGCCAGCAGTTCCACTGGGGGTAGGACTAGCGGGATCTACGAGCAGTACTTC
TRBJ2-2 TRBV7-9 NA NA CASSASSGPNTGELFF TGTGCCAGCAGCGCCTCCTCAGGGCCGAACACCGGGGAGCTGTTTTTT